This T cell receptor (beta chain) was captured in a study of cytomegalovirus exposure and HLA in healthy donors. PCR employed 60 Vbeta and 13 Jbeta primers. Sequencing was performed with immunoSEQ multiplex PCR; in TCRdb, only in-frame clones are kept and a portion is missing. Of roughly 160,000 clones in the sample, roughly 80% were seen once. Between the trimmed V and J ends, which lost 6 bases and 4 bases, there was a span of 12 bases. CDR3 length: 13 residues. From germline, CDR1 is MDHEN and CDR2 SYDVKM. Sequenced material: PBMCs. The receptor comes from a middle-aged woman in good health and CMV-seropositive. V is TRBV28 and J is TRBJ1-2; D is unresolved. The chain's CDR3 is CASRWTGSYGYTF. The DNA for the CDR3 is TGTGCCAGCAGATGGACGGGGAGCTATGGCTACACCTTC.